A selection of T cell receptor beta chains follows, all from one sample in a study of T cells after yellow fever vaccination. TCRdb reprocessed the 5' RACE reads via MiXCR and lists one record per CDR3 protein. The table includes about 200,000 distinct CDR3 sequences, 3.2% detected once. The sample consisted of CD4+ T cells sorted from PBMCs, taken 10 days after the yellow fever booster vaccination. The receptors stem from a man aged 18 to 30 who received the YFV17D yellow fever vaccine. Each CDR3 is given with its conserved first and last residue. D genes are given only for firm matches. Only some rows state a clone size, as once, few, many or a class for expanded clones.

clone size,V gene,D gene,J gene,CDR3 DNA,CDR3 protein
few,TRBV25-1,TRBD1,TRBJ1-1,TGTGCCAGCAGGACCGGGACAGCGAAGGCTGAAGCTTTCTTT,CASRTGTAKAEAFF
few,TRBV7-3,-,TRBJ2-3,TGTGCCAGCAGCTTAAATCCCCAGGGAACAGATACGCAGTATTTT,CASSLNPQGTDTQYF
-,TRBV9,-,TRBJ2-5,TGTGCCAGCAGCGTAGACACGCAGACCCAGTACTTC,CASSVDTQTQYF
many,TRBV12-3/TRBV12-4,-,TRBJ1-2,TGTGCCAGCAGTTCCGGGACGAACTATGGCTACACCTTC,CASSSGTNYGYTF
many,TRBV7-8,-,TRBJ1-5,TGTGCCAGCACCGCCCGGCGGGGTGTTGAGCAGCCCCAGCATTTT,CASTARRGVEQPQHF
-,TRBV29-1,-,TRBJ1-2,TGCAGCGTTCGACCCGGGTCCAACTATGGCTACACCTTC,CSVRPGSNYGYTF
-,TRBV18,TRBD1,TRBJ2-1,TGTGCCAGCTCACCGGACAGGGGCGGCTACAATGAGCAGTTCTTC,CASSPDRGGYNEQFF
few,TRBV20-1,TRBD2,TRBJ2-1,TGCAGTGCTACCGGACGAGCGGGGGGGCCTCGGAATGAGCAGTTCTTC,CSATGRAGGPRNEQFF
-,TRBV20-1,TRBD1,TRBJ1-5,TGCAGTGCTCTCCGGGACAGGGATCAGCCCCAGCATTTT,CSALRDRDQPQHF
few,TRBV7-2,TRBD2,TRBJ2-3,TGTGCCAGCAAGATGTGGGGGGGAGATACGCAGTATTTT,CASKMWGGDTQYF
-,TRBV10-3,-,TRBJ2-2,TGTGCCATCAGTGGTGAAACCGGGTACGGGGAGCTGTTTTTT,CAISGETGYGELFF
many,TRBV6-2/TRBV6-3,TRBD1,TRBJ1-1,TGTGCCAGCAGTCTAACCGGACAGGGGAACACTGAAGCTTTCTTT,CASSLTGQGNTEAFF
many,TRBV7-2,TRBD2,TRBJ2-1,TGTGCCAGCAGCTACGCGGGGGGGAGGGCTTTAGTTGAGCAGTTCTTC,CASSYAGGRALVEQFF
many,TRBV4-3,-,TRBJ2-3,TGCGCCAGCAGCCGCCTCACTAGCTCTGGGTCAGATACGCAGTATTTT,CASSRLTSSGSDTQYF
-,TRBV5-1,TRBD1,TRBJ2-1,TGCGCCAGCAGCTACGGACAGGTTTACAATGAGCAGTTCTTC,CASSYGQVYNEQFF
-,TRBV2,-,TRBJ1-4,TGTGCCAGCAGTGATTACCGCAGAGCGAGGAATGAAAAACTGTTTTTT,CASSDYRRARNEKLFF
-,TRBV6-1,-,TRBJ1-3,TGTGCCAGCAGGAGGGATGAATCTGGAAACACCATATATTTT,CASRRDESGNTIYF
many,TRBV3-1,-,TRBJ2-5,TGTGCCAGCAGCCACGAGTCGAGGACCCAGTACTTC,CASSHESRTQYF
many,TRBV7-9,-,TRBJ1-5,TGTGCCAGCAGCGAATCCAATAGCAATCAGCCCCAGCATTTT,CASSESNSNQPQHF
-,TRBV24-1,-,TRBJ1-5,TGTGCCACCAGTGATCTGACAGATAGCAATCAGCCCCAGCATTTT,CATSDLTDSNQPQHF
many,TRBV20-1,-,TRBJ2-3,TGCAGTGCTCGACCTTTCTGGGGGGAGAGAGATACGCAGTATTTT,CSARPFWGERDTQYF
-,TRBV7-2,TRBD1,TRBJ2-7,TGTGCCAGCAGTACCCAGACAGGGAACTACGAGCAGTACTTC,CASSTQTGNYEQYF
few,TRBV29-1,-,TRBJ2-2,TGCAGCGGGATGACAGCGTGGGACTCCGGGGAGCTGTTTTTT,CSGMTAWDSGELFF
many,TRBV7-9,-,TRBJ2-4,TGTGCCAGCAGCCCCCCAAAGATTTCCCAAGCAAGGGACCCCGAAAACATTCAGTACTTC,CASSPPKISQARDPENIQYF
many,TRBV5-1,-,TRBJ2-7,TGCGCCAGCAGCGTAGCGGGACAGGGTAATAACGAGCAGTACTTC,CASSVAGQGNNEQYF
many,TRBV4-1,TRBD1,TRBJ1-2,TGCGCCAGCAGCCCCGTGCCGGGACAGGGGAGATATGGCTACACCTTC,CASSPVPGQGRYGYTF
many,TRBV30,-,TRBJ2-3,TGTGCCTGGAGGTCCAGCTATAGCACAGATACGCAGTATTTT,CAWRSSYSTDTQYF
many,TRBV11-2,-,TRBJ2-5,TGTGCCAGCAGTTTCGACAGGCAAGAGACCCAGTACTTC,CASSFDRQETQYF
-,TRBV5-4,TRBD1,TRBJ1-2,TGTGCCAGCAGGTTAGGGGGACAGGACTATGGCTACACCTTC,CASRLGGQDYGYTF
many,TRBV9,TRBD1,TRBJ1-4,TGTGCCAGCAGCGTAGGGCCAGGGGACAGATCTGAAAAACTGTTTTTT,CASSVGPGDRSEKLFF
-,TRBV27,-,TRBJ2-5,TGTGCCAGCAGTCGCAAAACTCAAGAGACCCAGTACTTC,CASSRKTQETQYF
many,TRBV6-6,TRBD2,TRBJ2-3,TGTGCCAGCATCCAAGGACTAGAGAGAAATACGCAGTATTTT,CASIQGLERNTQYF
-,TRBV6-2/TRBV6-3,TRBD2,TRBJ2-7,TGTGCCAGCACCCTGACACCGGGACTAGCAGTCTACGAGCAGTACTTC,CASTLTPGLAVYEQYF
-,TRBV20-1,-,TRBJ2-5,TGCAGTGCTAGCTCTTGGCAGGAACAAGAGACCCAGTACTTC,CSASSWQEQETQYF
-,TRBV5-5,-,TRBJ2-5,TGTGCCAGCAGCCCCCGGGGAGATCAAGAGACCCAGTACTTC,CASSPRGDQETQYF
-,TRBV20-1,TRBD2,TRBJ2-3,TGCAGTGCTAGAGATCGACTAGCGGGGGGCACAGATACGCAGTATTTT,CSARDRLAGGTDTQYF
-,TRBV3-1,-,TRBJ1-6,TGTGCCACCCGAAGGGCGGGAGCGAATTCACCCCTCCACTTT,CATRRAGANSPLHF
few,TRBV5-1,-,TRBJ2-6,TGCGCCAGCTGGGGCAGGCTCGCTGGGGCCAACGTCCTGACTTTC,CASWGRLAGANVLTF